The source of this T cell receptor (beta chain) is a study of identical twins. This clonotype was picked up a small number of times. Its antigen is currently unknown. Germline V gene data show CDR1 as DFQATT and CDR2 as SNEGSKA (reference sequence). CDR3 length: 12 amino acids. V gave up 7 bases and J gave up 4 bases, with 11 bases separating them. TCRdb ran MiXCR on the 5' RACE reads and lists one entry per CDR3 protein. The sample lists around 200,000 distinct CDR3 sequences, about a tenth seen once, with 5% to 6% in the top ten. Findings of the study overall: Insertions were reduced in abundant cord blood beta clonotypes but not in memory repertoires.

The specimen was memory (CD45RO+) T cells sorted from blood. The receptor's source is a woman between 18 and 30 years old in good health. This chain uses TRBV20-1 with TRBJ1-3, with D possibly TRBD1 on 5 matching bases. CDR3 loop: CSVQGVGNTIYF. CDR3 nucleotide sequence: TGCAGTGTGCAGGGTGTCGGAAACACCATATATTTT.